This TCR beta chain appears in the sequencing data of a study of blood T cell repertoires in COVID-19 (dated by TCRdb to the early 2020s). The study in broad terms: The collaborator samples originated in the United States, Italy and Spain and spanned the acute and convalescent phases of COVID-19. The material from the prospective study consisted of cDNA or gDNA derived from T cells, B-cell-depleted T cells, or PBMCs. The dataset comprised deeply sampled blood TCRbeta repertoires from subjects exposed to, actively infected with, or recovered from COVID-19. The repertoires were released in a freely available public database meant as a resource for research on the immune response to SARS-CoV-2. Samples came from the ongoing ImmuneRACE study (first 160 participants) plus 1,254 subjects from 6 global collaborators. The sample metadata nearly always contained a de-identified subject ID, COVID-19 status, age in years and sex. Where HLA class I and class II types were available, the types were taken from metadata supplied by the sample provider, not from assay-based typing. Study-wide findings and limitations: The quantity of clinical and demographic metadata differed by source and by participant and was supplied without curation.

TCRbeta CDR3 regions were amplified from genomic DNA by means of the immunoSEQ Assay, a bias-controlled multiplex PCR. Per the authors' processing: Nucleated cell counts per sample were estimated from amplification of reference gene primers within the assay. Sequence reads were collapsed and filtered to measure the absolute abundance of every unique TCRbeta CDR3 rearrangement. For each sample, productive Simpson clonality was calculated as the square root of Simpson's diversity index across productive rearrangements. Entries here come from immuneACCESS through TCRdb and include only in-frame sequences with V and J called. Some clones fail to appear in such tables; in the studies checked, an unresolved V gene covers under half of the shortfall, and the cause of the remainder is unknown. The V and J calls and the clone size are those of that table, but D and trimming were determined from the DNA. The sample data list hundreds of thousands of clones, and more than 70% of these were observed just once. The ten largest clones take up more than 5.5% of the sample.

With regard to this clone: Its binding antigen is unknown. There are no base qualities to consult, and no much larger clone falls within one base.

Its CDR3 holds 17 amino acids, cysteine through phenylalanine. The DNA shown is the 51-base CDR3, in frame from base 1. From a lookup of the germline V gene (reference sequence), CDR1 and CDR2 are MNHEY and SMNVEV. Relative to germline, V is 2 bases shorter and J is 0 bases shorter, with 16 bases between their ends. One collaborating source in Seattle enrolled patients during active infection and followed them longitudinally through the course of disease. Each collaborating institution followed its own protocols to collect whole blood in K2EDTA tubes. For TCRbeta analysis, collaborator samples were shipped as frozen whole blood, as isolated PBMCs, or as DNA extracted from either sample type.

The chain employs TRBV27 and TRBJ1-2, with the D gene too uncertain to name. The sequence was obtained from a woman in her seventies with COVID-19, enrolled during active disease. Sequencing was carried out using peripheral blood. The CDR3: CASSLTTGRGSNYGYTF. The bases read TGTGCCAGCAGTTTAACAACTGGCCGGGGATCTAACTATGGCTACACCTTC.